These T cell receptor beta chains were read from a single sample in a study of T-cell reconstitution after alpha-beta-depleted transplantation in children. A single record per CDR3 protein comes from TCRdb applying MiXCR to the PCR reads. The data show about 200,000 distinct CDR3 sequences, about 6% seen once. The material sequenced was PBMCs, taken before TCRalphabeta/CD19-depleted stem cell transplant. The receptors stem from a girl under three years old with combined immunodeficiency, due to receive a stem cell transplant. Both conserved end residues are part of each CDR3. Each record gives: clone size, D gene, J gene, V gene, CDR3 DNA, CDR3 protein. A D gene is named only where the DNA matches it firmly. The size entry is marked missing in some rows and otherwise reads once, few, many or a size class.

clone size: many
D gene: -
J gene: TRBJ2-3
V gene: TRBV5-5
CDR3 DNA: TGTGCCAGCAGCATCCCGACGGCAGGCACAGATACGCAGTATTTT
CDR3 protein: CASSIPTAGTDTQYF

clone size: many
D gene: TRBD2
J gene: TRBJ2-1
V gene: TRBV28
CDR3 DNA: TGTGCCAGCAGAGATGTTTGGGGGAGGGCAGACTCCTACAATGAGCAGTTCTTC
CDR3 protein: CASRDVWGRADSYNEQFF

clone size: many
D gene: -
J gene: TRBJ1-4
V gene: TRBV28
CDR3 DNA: TGTGCCAGCAGGTCACGGGAAAAACTGTTTTTT
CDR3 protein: CASRSREKLFF

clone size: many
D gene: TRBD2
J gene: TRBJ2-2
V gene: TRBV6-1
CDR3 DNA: TGTGCCAGCGGGGGTAGCGGGGCCCGACTGTCCCCCGGGGAGCTGTTTTTT
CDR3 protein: CASGGSGARLSPGELFF

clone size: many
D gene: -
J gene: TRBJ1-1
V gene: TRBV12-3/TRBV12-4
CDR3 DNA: TGTGCCAGCAGTTTATCTCCGAACACTGAAGCTTTCTTT
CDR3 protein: CASSLSPNTEAFF

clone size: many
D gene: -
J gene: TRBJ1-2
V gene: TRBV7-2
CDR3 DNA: TGTGCCAGCAGCTTAGAATCCGGGGAGCCCTATGGCTACACCTTC
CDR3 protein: CASSLESGEPYGYTF

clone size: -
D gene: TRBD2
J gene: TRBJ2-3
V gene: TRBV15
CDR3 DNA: TGTGCCACCAGCAGAGATCGGACTAGCGGGAGGCTCACCACAGATACGCAGTATTTT
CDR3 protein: CATSRDRTSGRLTTDTQYF

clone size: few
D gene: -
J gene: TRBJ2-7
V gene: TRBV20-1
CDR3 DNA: TGCAGTGCTAGAGATCTTGGATCAGTCGGTGAAAACGAGCAGTACTTC
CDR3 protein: CSARDLGSVGENEQYF

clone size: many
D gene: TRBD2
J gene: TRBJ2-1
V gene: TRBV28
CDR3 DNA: TGTGCCAGCAGTTTATGGGGGACTACCAACAATGAGCAGTTCTTC
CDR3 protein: CASSLWGTTNNEQFF

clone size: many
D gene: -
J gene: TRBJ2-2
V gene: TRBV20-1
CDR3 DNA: TGCAGTGCTAGTAGAGCCCTACGGAACACCGGGGAGCTGTTTTTT
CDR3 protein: CSASRALRNTGELFF

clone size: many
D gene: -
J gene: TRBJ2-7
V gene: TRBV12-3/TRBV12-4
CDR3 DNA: TGTGCCAGCAGTCGGGGTGGGACCTCCTACGAGCAGTACTTC
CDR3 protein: CASSRGGTSYEQYF

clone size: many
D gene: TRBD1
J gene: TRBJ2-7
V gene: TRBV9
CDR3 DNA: TGTGCCAGCAGCGCCGGACAGGGACCAGACGAGCAGTACTTC
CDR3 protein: CASSAGQGPDEQYF

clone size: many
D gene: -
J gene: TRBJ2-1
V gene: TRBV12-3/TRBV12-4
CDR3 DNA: TGTGCCAGCAGTTCCTTCGACAATGAGCAGTTCTTC
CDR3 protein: CASSSFDNEQFF

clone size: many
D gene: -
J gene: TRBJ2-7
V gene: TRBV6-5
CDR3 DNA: TGTGCCAGCAGTTACTCGAGACAGTTTTTCTACGAGCAGTACTTC
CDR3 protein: CASSYSRQFFYEQYF

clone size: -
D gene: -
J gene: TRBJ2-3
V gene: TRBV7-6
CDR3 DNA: TGTGCCAGCAGCGTGACTGAAGATACGCAGTATTTT
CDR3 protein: CASSVTEDTQYF

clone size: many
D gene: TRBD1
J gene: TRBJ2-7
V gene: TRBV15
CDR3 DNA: TGTGCCACCAGCGTAACCTCCGGGACAGTTCCTTCCTACGAGCAGTACTTC
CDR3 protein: CATSVTSGTVPSYEQYF

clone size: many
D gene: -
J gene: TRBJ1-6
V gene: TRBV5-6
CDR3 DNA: TGTGCCAGCAGTCAGGGGAATAGACGATTCTCACCCCTCCACTTT
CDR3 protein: CASSQGNRRFSPLHF

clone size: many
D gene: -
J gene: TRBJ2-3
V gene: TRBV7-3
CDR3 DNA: TGTGCCAGCAGCTTCCTCGGGACAGATACGCAGTATTTT
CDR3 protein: CASSFLGTDTQYF

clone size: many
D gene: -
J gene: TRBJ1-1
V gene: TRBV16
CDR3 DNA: TGTGCCAGCAGCCAATCAGGACCGACGAACACTGAAGCTTTCTTT
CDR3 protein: CASSQSGPTNTEAFF

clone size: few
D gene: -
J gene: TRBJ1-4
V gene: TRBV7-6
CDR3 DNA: TGTGCCAGCAGCCTATTAAATGAAAAACTGTTTTTT
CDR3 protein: CASSLLNEKLFF

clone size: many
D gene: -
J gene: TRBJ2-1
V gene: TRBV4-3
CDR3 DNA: TGCGCCAGCAGCCAAGCATATCACCTCTCCTACAATGAGCAGTTCTTC
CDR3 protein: CASSQAYHLSYNEQFF

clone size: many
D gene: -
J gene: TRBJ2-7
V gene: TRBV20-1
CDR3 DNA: TGCAGTGCTAGAAACAGCTACGAGCAGTACTTC
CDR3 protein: CSARNSYEQYF

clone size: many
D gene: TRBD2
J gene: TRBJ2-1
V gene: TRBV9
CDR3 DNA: TGTGCCAGCAGCGTAGGGAGCGGGAGGGCCCGAAACAATGAGCAGTTCTTC
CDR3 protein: CASSVGSGRARNNEQFF

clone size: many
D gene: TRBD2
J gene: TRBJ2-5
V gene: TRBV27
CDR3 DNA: TGTGCCAGCAGTTCAAGCAGGGAGGGGAACCAAGAGACCCAGTACTTC
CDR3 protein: CASSSSREGNQETQYF

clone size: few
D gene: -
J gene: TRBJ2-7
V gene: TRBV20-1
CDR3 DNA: TGCAGTGCTAGCACGGACTCACCCACGTCCTACGAGCAGTACTTC
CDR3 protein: CSASTDSPTSYEQYF

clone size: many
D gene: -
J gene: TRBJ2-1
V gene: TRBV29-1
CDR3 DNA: TGCAGCGTTGAAGAGGGGGCCAGCTCCTACAATGAGCAGTTCTTC
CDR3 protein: CSVEEGASSYNEQFF

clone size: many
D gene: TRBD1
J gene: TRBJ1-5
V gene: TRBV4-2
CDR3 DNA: TGTGCCAGCAGCCAAGGTCCGGGACAGAGACTTAATCAGCCCCAGCATTTT
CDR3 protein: CASSQGPGQRLNQPQHF

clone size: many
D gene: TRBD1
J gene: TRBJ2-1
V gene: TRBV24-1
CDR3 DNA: TGTGCCACCAGTTTGGGGCAGGGGGCGCGGAATGAGCAGTTCTTC
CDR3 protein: CATSLGQGARNEQFF

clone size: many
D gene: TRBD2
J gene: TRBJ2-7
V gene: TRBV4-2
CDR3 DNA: TGTGCCAGCAGCCCCCCGGGGAGCGGGGCCTACGAGCAGTACTTC
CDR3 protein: CASSPPGSGAYEQYF

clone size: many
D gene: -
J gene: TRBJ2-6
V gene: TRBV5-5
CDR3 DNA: TGTGCCAGCAGCTTGTGGCTGGGGGACTCTGGGGCCAACGTCCTGACTTTC
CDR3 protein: CASSLWLGDSGANVLTF

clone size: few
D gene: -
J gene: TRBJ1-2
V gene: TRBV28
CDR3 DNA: TGTGCCAGCAGTGAGATGGAGCCCCTGGGCTATGGCTACACCTTC
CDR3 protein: CASSEMEPLGYGYTF

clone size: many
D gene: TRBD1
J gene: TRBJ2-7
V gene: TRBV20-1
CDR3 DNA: TGCAGTGCCACCGGGACAGGGGAGGGCGAGCAGTACTTC
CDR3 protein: CSATGTGEGEQYF

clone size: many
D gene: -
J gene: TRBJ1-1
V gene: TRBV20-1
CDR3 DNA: TGCAGTGCTAGGGGGCGGCCGAACACTGAAGCTTTCTTT
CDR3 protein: CSARGRPNTEAFF

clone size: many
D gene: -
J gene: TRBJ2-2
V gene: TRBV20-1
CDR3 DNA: TGCAGTGCTAGAGTCCTAGCAGCCGGGGAGCTGTTTTTT
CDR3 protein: CSARVLAAGELFF

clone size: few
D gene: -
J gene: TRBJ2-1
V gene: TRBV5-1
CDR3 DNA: TGCGCCAGCAGTAGGGATGTAAGGGGGTTGGTTGGCAATGAGCAGTTCTTC
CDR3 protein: CASSRDVRGLVGNEQFF

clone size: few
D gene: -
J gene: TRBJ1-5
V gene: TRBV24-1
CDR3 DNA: TGTGCCACCAGTGCGGTAGGAGGGAATCAGCCCCAGCATTTT
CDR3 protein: CATSAVGGNQPQHF

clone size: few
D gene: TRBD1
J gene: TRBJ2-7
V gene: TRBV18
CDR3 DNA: TGTGCCAGCTCACCATCCGGGACAGCGAGCTACGAGCAGTACTTC
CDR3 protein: CASSPSGTASYEQYF

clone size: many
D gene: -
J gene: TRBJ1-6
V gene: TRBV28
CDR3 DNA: TGTGCCAGCAGACGCCTCCCCTTTGCCCTCGATTCAAATTCACCCCTCCACTTT
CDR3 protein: CASRRLPFALDSNSPLHF

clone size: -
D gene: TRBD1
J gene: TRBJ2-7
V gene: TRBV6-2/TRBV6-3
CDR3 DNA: TGTGCCAGCAGTTACTCCCCCGGGACAGGGGATCCCGAGCAGTACTTC
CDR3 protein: CASSYSPGTGDPEQYF

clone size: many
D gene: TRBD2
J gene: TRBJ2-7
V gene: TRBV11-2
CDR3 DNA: TGTGCCAGCAGCTCCTCGACGACTAGCGGCACTGACAAGGGGTCCTACGAGCAGTACTTC
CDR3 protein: CASSSSTTSGTDKGSYEQYF

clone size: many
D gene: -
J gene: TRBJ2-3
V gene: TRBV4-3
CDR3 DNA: TGCGCCAGCAGCCACTTCTCTCCTCGGACTTCGATCAACACAGATACGCAGTATTTT
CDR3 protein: CASSHFSPRTSINTDTQYF

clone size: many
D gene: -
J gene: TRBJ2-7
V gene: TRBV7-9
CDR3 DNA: TGTGCCAGCAGCTTAGAGGTCAGCTGGGAGCAGTACTTC
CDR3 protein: CASSLEVSWEQYF

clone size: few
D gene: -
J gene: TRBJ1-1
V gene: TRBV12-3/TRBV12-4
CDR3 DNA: TGTGCCAGCAGTCCACAATACGGACGGGCCACTGAAGCTTTCTTT
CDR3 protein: CASSPQYGRATEAFF

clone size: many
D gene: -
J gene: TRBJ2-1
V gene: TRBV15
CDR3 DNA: TGTGCCACCAGCAGAGATTGGGTTCGAGCGGACAGTTCCAATGAGCAGTTCTTC
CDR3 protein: CATSRDWVRADSSNEQFF

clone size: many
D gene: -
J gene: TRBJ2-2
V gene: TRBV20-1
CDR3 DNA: TGCAGCCTACAGTTTAACACCGGGGAGCTGTTTTTT
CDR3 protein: CSLQFNTGELFF

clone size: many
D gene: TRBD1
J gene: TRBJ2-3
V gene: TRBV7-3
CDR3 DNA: TGTGCCAGCAGCAAGACAGGGTTCCCCACAGATACGCAGTATTTT
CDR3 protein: CASSKTGFPTDTQYF

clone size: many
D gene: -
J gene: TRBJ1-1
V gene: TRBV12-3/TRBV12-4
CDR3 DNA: TGTGCCAGCAGTGCCTGGGAGCGGGGGAGCACTGAAGCTTTCTTT
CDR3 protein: CASSAWERGSTEAFF

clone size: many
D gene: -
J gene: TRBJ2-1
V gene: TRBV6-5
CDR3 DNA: TGTGCCAGCAGGGCTGGTTTGAATGAGCAGTTCTTC
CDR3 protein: CASRAGLNEQFF

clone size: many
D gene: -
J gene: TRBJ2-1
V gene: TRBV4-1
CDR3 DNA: TGCGCCAGCAGCCATATGGACAATGAGCAGTTCTTC
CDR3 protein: CASSHMDNEQFF

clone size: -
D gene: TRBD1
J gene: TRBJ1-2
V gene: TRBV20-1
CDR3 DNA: TGCAGTGCTCCTCGTGCGGGACAGGAGTTGTATGGCTACACCTTC
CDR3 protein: CSAPRAGQELYGYTF

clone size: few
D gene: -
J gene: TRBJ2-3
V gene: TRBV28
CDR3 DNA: TGTGCCAGCAGTTTACCCTCGATAGCGGACCTCACAGATACGCAGTATTTT
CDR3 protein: CASSLPSIADLTDTQYF

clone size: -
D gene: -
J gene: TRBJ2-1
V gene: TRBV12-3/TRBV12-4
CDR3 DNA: TGTGCCAGCACCCCGGACTCCTCAACCTACAATGAGCAGTTCTTC
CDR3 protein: CASTPDSSTYNEQFF

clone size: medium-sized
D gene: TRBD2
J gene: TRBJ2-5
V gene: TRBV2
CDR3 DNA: TGTGCCAGCAGTGCGGGGGGACAAGAGACCCAGTACTTC
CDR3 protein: CASSAGGQETQYF

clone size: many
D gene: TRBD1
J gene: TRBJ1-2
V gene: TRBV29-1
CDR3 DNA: TGCAGCGTTGCGGAGACAGGGGAGACTGGCTACACCTTC
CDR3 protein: CSVAETGETGYTF

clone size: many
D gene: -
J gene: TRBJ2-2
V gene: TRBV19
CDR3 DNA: TGTGCCAGTAGTCGACAGCCCTCGAGCACCGGGGAGCTGTTTTTT
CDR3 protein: CASSRQPSSTGELFF

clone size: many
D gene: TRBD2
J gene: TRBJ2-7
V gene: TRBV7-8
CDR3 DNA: TGTGCCAGCAGCTTCAGCGGGAGCTACGACTACGAGCAGTACTTC
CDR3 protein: CASSFSGSYDYEQYF

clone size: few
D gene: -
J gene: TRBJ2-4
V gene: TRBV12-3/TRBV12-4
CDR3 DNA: TGTGCCAGCAGTTTGGGCGGTGCGGCATGGCTAGCCAAAAACATTCAGTACTTC
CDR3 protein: CASSLGGAAWLAKNIQYF

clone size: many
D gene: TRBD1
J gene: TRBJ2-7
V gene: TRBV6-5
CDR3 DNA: TGTGCCACAAGGGGACAGACCTACGAGCAGTACTTC
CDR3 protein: CATRGQTYEQYF

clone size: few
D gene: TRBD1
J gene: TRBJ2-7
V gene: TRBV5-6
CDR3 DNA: TGTGCCAGCACACAGGGGACGTACGAGCAGTACTTC
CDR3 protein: CASTQGTYEQYF

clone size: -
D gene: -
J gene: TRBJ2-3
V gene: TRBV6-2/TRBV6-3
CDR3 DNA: TGTGCCAGCAGTCAGACATCCACCACAGATACGCAGTATTTT
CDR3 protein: CASSQTSTTDTQYF